The sample holds a few counts of the clone carrying this T cell receptor (beta chain). After removal of 4 bases from V and 5 bases from J, the junction contained 3 bases not matched to a gene. Germline CDR1 reads SGHDN; CDR2 reads FVKESK. The CDR3 covers 15 residues. This sample stems from a study of blood T cell repertoires in COVID-19. The wider study: PBMCs, B-cell-depleted T cells, or T cells were the source of the cDNA or gDNA that made up the material.

Only in-frame clones appear in the TCRdb table, and some are missing; sequencing was by immunoSEQ multiplex PCR. The profile shows tens of thousands of clones, around three quarters of them singletons. This receptor was obtained from a human donor in a cohort sampled during active COVID-19. The chain links TRBV14 to TRBJ2-2; 11 positions agree with TRBD2. Sequenced: peripheral blood. The CDR3 region is CASSRRTSGTGELFF. The DNA for the CDR3 is TGTGCCAGCAGCCGCCGGACTAGCGGGACCGGGGAGCTGTTTTTT.